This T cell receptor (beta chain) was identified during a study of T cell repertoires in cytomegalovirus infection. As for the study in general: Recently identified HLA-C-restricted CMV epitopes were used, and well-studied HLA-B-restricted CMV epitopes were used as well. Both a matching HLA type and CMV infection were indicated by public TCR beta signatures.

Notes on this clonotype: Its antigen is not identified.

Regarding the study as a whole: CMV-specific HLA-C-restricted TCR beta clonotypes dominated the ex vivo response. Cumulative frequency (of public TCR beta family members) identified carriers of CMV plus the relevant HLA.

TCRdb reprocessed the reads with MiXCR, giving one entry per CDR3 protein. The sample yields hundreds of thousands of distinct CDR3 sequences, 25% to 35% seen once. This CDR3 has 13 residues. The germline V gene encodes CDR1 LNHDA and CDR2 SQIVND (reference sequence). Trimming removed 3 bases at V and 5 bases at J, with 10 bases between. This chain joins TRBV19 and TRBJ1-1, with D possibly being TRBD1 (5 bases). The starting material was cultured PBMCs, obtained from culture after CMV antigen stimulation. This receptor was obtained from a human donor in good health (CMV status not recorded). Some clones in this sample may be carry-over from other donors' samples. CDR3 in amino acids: CASSMGVRTEAFF. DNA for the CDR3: TGTGCCAGTAGTATGGGGGTGAGGACTGAAGCTTTCTTT.